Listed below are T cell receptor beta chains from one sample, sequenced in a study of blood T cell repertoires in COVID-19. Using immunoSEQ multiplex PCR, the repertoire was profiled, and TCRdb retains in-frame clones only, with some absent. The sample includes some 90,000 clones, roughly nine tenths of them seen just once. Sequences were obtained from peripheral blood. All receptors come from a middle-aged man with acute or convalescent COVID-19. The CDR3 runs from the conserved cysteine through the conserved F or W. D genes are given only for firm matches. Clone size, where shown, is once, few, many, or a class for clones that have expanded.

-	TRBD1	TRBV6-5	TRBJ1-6	CASRLTGQGAAPLHF	TGTGCCAGCAGATTGACGGGACAGGGGGCGGCACCCCTCCACTTT
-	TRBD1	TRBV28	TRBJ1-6	CASSLSLMTGDSPLHF	TGTGCCAGCAGTTTGTCTTTGATGACAGGGGACTCACCCCTCCACTTT
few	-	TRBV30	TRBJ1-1	CAWTGGTTWGTEAFF	TGTGCCTGGACTGGAGGTACCACATGGGGCACTGAAGCTTTCTTT
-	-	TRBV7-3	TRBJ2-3	CASSPDIRDTQYF	TGTGCCAGCAGCCCAGACATCCGAGATACGCAGTATTTT
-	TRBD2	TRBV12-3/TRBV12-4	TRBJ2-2	CAGRGGPAGELFF	TGTGCCGGCCGGGGGGGCCCCGCCGGGGAGCTGTTTTTT
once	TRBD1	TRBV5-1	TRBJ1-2	CASSPGGDRRPYGYTF	TGCGCCAGCAGCCCGGGGGGGGACAGACGCCCCTATGGCTACACCTTC
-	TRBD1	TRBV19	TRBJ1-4	CASSIQGAGEKLFF	TGTGCCAGTAGTATTCAGGGGGCAGGGGAAAAACTGTTTTTT
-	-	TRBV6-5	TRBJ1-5	CATHQADRSNQPQHF	TGTGCCACCCACCAGGCCGACCGGAGCAATCAGCCCCAGCATTTT
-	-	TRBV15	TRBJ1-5	CATSRDQSLRSSRNQPQHF	TGTGCCACCAGCAGAGATCAGAGTCTGAGGAGTAGTCGGAATCAGCCCCAGCATTTT
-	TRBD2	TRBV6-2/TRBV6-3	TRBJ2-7	CASSYEFQEPRLAGLYEQYF	TGTGCCAGCAGTTACGAGTTCCAGGAGCCGCGACTAGCGGGATTATACGAGCAGTACTTC
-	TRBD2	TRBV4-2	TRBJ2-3	CASSQYRGGGDTQYF	TGTGCCAGCAGCCAATATCGGGGGGGCGGAGATACGCAGTATTTT
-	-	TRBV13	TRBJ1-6	CASSYQGGGQNSPLHF	TGTGCCAGCAGCTATCAGGGAGGTGGGCAGAATTCACCCCTCCACTTT
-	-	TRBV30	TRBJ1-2	CAWRQGSYTF	TGTGCCTGGAGGCAGGGAAGCTACACCTTC
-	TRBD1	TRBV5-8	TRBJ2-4	CASSTGQGWNIQYF	TGTGCCAGCAGCACCGGACAGGGATGGAACATTCAGTACTTC
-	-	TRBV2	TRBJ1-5	CASMRASNQPQHF	TGTGCCAGCATGAGAGCTAGCAATCAGCCCCAGCATTTT
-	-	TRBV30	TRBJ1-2	CAWSSGRAANYGYTF	TGTGCCTGGAGTTCAGGCAGGGCTGCTAACTATGGCTACACCTTC
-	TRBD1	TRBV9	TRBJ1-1	CASSPRGTGGESRNTEAFF	TGTGCCAGCAGCCCTAGAGGGACAGGGGGCGAGAGTAGGAACACTGAAGCTTTCTTT
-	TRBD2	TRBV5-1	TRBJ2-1	CASSGLAGINEQFF	TGCGCCAGCAGCGGACTAGCGGGGATCAATGAGCAGTTCTTC
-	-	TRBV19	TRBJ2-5	CASSPRGQTQYF	TGTGCCAGTAGTCCGCGGGGCCAGACCCAGTACTTC
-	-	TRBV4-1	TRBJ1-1	CASSQEIRVRTEAFF	TGCGCCAGCAGCCAAGAAATCCGGGTACGAACTGAAGCTTTCTTT
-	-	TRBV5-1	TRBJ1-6	CASSFKEAYNSPLHF	TGCGCCAGCAGCTTCAAAGAGGCCTATAATTCACCCCTCCACTTT
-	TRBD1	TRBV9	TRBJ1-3	CASSVVPGQVSGNTIYF	TGTGCCAGCAGCGTAGTGCCGGGACAGGTCTCTGGAAACACCATATATTTT
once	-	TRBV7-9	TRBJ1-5	CASSVAGLQPQHF	TGTGCCAGCAGCGTAGCGGGGCTCCAGCCCCAGCATTTT
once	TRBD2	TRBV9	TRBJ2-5	CASSPRGSGGRETQYF	TGTGCCAGCAGCCCCCGGGGTAGCGGGGGGCGGGAGACCCAGTACTTC
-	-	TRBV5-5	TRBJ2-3	CASTRGALTDTQYF	TGTGCCAGCACCCGCGGGGCCCTCACAGATACGCAGTATTTT
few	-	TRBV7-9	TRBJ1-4	CASSPSLGLNEKLFF	TGTGCCAGCAGCCCCTCCCTGGGGCTTAATGAAAAACTGTTTTTT